The sequence of this T cell receptor beta chain was determined in a study of siplizumab effects on memory and regulatory T cells. Method: immunoSEQ multiplex PCR; TCRdb's copy keeps in-frame clones and lacks some. The profile covers about 82,000 clones, with roughly 89% appearing a single time and more than 1.5% taken by the ten largest. The sequence derives from a human donor in good health. Source material: Tregs sorted from blood.

CDR3 residues: CASSPRLGARGTIAKNIQYF. The CDR3 region has the DNA TGTGCCAGCTCACCGAGGCTGGGGGCCCGAGGAACGATAGCCAAAAACATTCAGTACTTC. The chain uses TRBV18 and TRBJ2-4; D is possibly TRBD1 (6 bases). This CDR3 is built from 20 residues. V dropped 3 bases and J dropped 0 bases, with 24 bases sitting between them. Germline V CDR1 and CDR2: KGHSH, LQKENI.